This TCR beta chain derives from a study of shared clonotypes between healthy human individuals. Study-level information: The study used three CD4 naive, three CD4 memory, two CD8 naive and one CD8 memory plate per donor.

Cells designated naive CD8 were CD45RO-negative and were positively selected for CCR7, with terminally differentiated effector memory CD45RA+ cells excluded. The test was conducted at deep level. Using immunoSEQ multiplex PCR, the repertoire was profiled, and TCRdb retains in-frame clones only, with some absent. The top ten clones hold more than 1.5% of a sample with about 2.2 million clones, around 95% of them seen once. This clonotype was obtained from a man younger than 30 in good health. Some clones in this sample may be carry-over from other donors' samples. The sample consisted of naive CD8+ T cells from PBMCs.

CDR3 in DNA: TGTGCCAGCAGCCCGTGGCAGGCAGGTGAGCAGTTCTTC. It yields the protein CASSPWQAGEQFF. V and J are TRBV7-2 and TRBJ2-1; D call uncertain. Germline V gives CDR1 SGHTA, CDR2 FQGNSA. Trimming left V 5 bases short and J 9 bases short, with 14 bases between. The CDR3 spans 13 residues.